This T cell receptor beta chain comes out of a study of CD4+ T cells in melanoma. Findings of the study overall: In melanoma, neoantigen-specific CD4+ T cells reportedly differed in differentiation state.

The data were produced by immunoSEQ multiplex PCR, yet TCRdb's version contains in-frame clones alone and is incomplete. This sample has 120,000 to 150,000 clones, with 85% to 95% found just once. The CDR3 has 12 amino acids. CDR1 and CDR2 (germline): SGHTA, FQGNSA. V dropped 5 bases and J dropped 9 bases, with 11 bases sitting between them. With respect to this clone: Its antigen is not identified.

The sequence was obtained from a human donor with melanoma. V usage is TRBV7-2 and J usage is TRBJ1-5; D is unclear. CDR3 in amino acids: CASSLPVGPQHF. The CDR3 bases are TGTGCCAGCAGCCTCCCCGTTGGGCCCCAGCATTTT.